This T cell receptor beta chain was profiled in a study of graft-versus-host responses after intestinal transplantation. At the level of the study: After anti-thymocyte globulin induction, recipients took tacrolimus and steroids for two to three years.

Study-wide points: Ileal or blood samples showed some GvH clones first, and such clones were also found in recipient marrow. Allografts of one patient group, those with graft-donor T cell macrochimerism, had high graft-versus-host to host-versus-graft clonal ratios. Peak levels of circulating GvH clones tracked with early post-transplant HvG declines.

Using immunoSEQ multiplex PCR, the repertoire was profiled, and TCRdb retains in-frame clones only, with some absent. The data show tens of thousands of clones, 85% to 90% seen once. As to this clone: No antigen is known for it.

This CDR3 has 15 residues. J lost 4 bases, V lost 0 bases, and 4 bases had no gene match. The germline V gene encodes CDR1 LGHNA and CDR2 YNFKEQ. The TCR sequence derives from a human donor who received an intestinal transplant. The sequencing here drew on unstimulated CD4+ T cells sorted from spleen or lymph node cells, taken before intestinal transplant. The chain couples TRBV4-2 to TRBJ2-5, with 8 bases that match TRBD1. As DNA, the CDR3 is TGTGCCAGCAGCCAAGATCCCCAGGGGGCAGAGACCCAGTACTTC. Translated: CASSQDPQGAETQYF.